This T cell receptor (beta chain) is drawn from a study of blood T cell repertoires in COVID-19. Study-wide context: The United States, Italy and Spain provided the acute and convalescent COVID-19 samples.

Repertoires were generated with immunoSEQ multiplex PCR, while TCRdb's copy carries only in-frame clones and drops some. The data contain about 160,000 clones, around 93% of them singletons. Patients from Seattle were sampled longitudinally, starting during active infection. Germline values: CDR1 MDHEN, CDR2 SYDVKM. The CDR3 runs 12 residues. With 5 bases removed from V and 4 bases from J, the gap between germline ends came to 8 bases. The V gene is TRBV28, the J gene TRBJ1-2, with D hard to call. The material sequenced was peripheral blood. The sequence was obtained from a man younger than 45 with COVID-19, enrolled during active disease. As DNA, the CDR3 is TGTGCCAGCAGTATCATGTTCTATGGCTACACCTTC. It is translated as CASSIMFYGYTF.